The clone carrying this T cell receptor beta chain showed up just once. Its target is unknown. This CDR3 spans 13 amino acids. The germline gives CDR1 MNHEY, CDR2 SVGAGI. The germline V and J ends were trimmed by 6 bases and 2 bases, with 11 bases remaining between them. The entry originates in a study of OX40 agonist ivuxolimab in advanced cancers. Study summary: A mean age of about 59 years, range 23 to 79, was recorded, and approximately 85% were male. Three patients had partial responses: one hepatocellular carcinoma, two cutaneous melanoma. Eligibility rules accepted prior anti-PD-1, anti-PD-L1 or anti-CTLA-4 therapy, and 40% had some.

Broader study findings: Partial responders dosed at 0.1-3.0 mg/kg displayed clonal expansion ranking among the lowest.

Clones were read by immunoSEQ multiplex PCR, and TCRdb kept only the in-frame ones, dropping some. The top ten hold more than 15% of the sample, which has approximately 20,000 clones, 77% seen once. The specimen comprised CD4+ or CD8+ T cells sorted from blood, sampled in a trial of the OX40 agonist ivuxolimab. The TCR originated in an adult with an advanced solid tumor such as melanoma, head and neck, liver or kidney cancer. The V and J genes are TRBV6-5 and TRBJ2-7; D not certain. Written as DNA, the CDR3 is TGTGCCAGCAGGCCGGACGCAACCTACGAGCAGTACTTC. Translated: CASRPDATYEQYF.